A selection of T cell receptor beta chains follows, all from one sample in a study of regulatory T cells in long-lasting Graves disease. TCRdb reanalysed the multiplex PCR reads using MiXCR and keeps one entry per CDR3 protein. This sample has over 300,000 distinct CDR3 sequences, with around 20% found just once. This material consisted of peripheral blood mononuclear cells (PBMCs), taken when the disease was refractory, from a patient treated with antithyroid drugs. The receptors were sampled from a female donor with Graves disease. Both conserved end residues are part of each CDR3. A D gene is named only where the DNA matches it firmly. Only part of the rows carry a size: once, few, many, or a class if the clone is expanded.

TRBJ1-2 | - | 11 | TRBV3-1 | many | CASSRNYGYTF | TGTGCCAGCAGCCGGAACTATGGCTACACCTTC
TRBJ1-4 | - | 15 | TRBV20-1 | many | CSARDPLGSNEKLFF | TGCAGTGCTAGAGACCCCCTGGGGTCTAATGAAAAACTGTTTTTT
TRBJ1-1 | TRBD1 | 14 | TRBV6-1 | many | CASREGQRNTEAFF | TGTGCCAGCAGAGAGGGACAGAGGAACACTGAAGCTTTCTTT
TRBJ1-6 | - | 14 | TRBV5-1 | - | CASSARQNNSPLHF | TGCGCCAGCAGCGCACGGCAAAACAATTCACCCCTCCACTTT
TRBJ1-4 | - | 16 | TRBV20-1 | few | CSARDPRGGIVEKLFF | TGCAGTGCTAGAGATCCCCGAGGGGGAATCGTTGAAAAACTGTTTTTT
TRBJ1-1 | - | 14 | TRBV18 | many | CASSPPNSYTEAFF | TGTGCCAGCTCACCACCTAACAGCTACACTGAAGCTTTCTTT
TRBJ1-2 | - | 16 | TRBV5-1 | - | CASSLGGNRDFYGYTF | TGCGCCAGCAGCTTGGGGGGAAACAGGGACTTCTATGGCTACACCTTC
TRBJ2-7 | - | 14 | TRBV5-1 | many | CASKVQADSYEQYF | TGCGCCAGCAAGGTTCAGGCGGACTCCTACGAGCAGTACTTC
TRBJ2-5 | - | 14 | TRBV6-1 | many | CASSPIRVQETQYF | TGTGCCAGCAGTCCGATCAGGGTCCAAGAGACCCAGTACTTC
TRBJ1-1 | - | 13 | TRBV30 | many | CAWSPDTNTEAFF | TGTGCCTGGAGTCCGGACACGAACACTGAAGCTTTCTTT
TRBJ1-3 | - | 18 | TRBV2 | many | CASRRDRVGRSAGNTIYF | TGTGCCAGCAGACGGGACCGGGTAGGGAGGAGTGCTGGAAACACCATATATTTT
TRBJ1-6 | - | 16 | TRBV19 | - | CASSIDPDAGYSPLHF | TGTGCCAGTAGTATCGATCCTGATGCTGGTTATTCACCCCTCCACTTT
TRBJ1-5 | TRBD1 | 14 | TRBV20-1 | - | CSALDRVASQPQHF | TGCAGTGCTCTGGACAGGGTGGCCAGTCAGCCCCAGCATTTT
TRBJ2-5 | - | 13 | TRBV2 | many | CASSTPVQETQYF | TGTGCCAGCAGTACCCCGGTCCAAGAGACCCAGTACTTC
TRBJ1-2 | - | 14 | TRBV5-4 | - | CASSPMSSRYGYTF | TGTGCCAGCAGCCCCATGTCTTCTCGCTATGGCTACACCTTC
TRBJ2-1 | TRBD2 | 16 | TRBV5-1 | once | CASSFMSSGKNNEQFF | TGCGCCAGCAGCTTCATGTCTAGCGGAAAAAACAATGAGCAGTTCTTC
TRBJ1-5 | - | 20 | TRBV28 | - | CASSLRTRVQFSAPFQPQHF | TGTGCCAGCAGTTTAAGAACCAGGGTCCAATTTTCCGCCCCTTTTCAGCCCCAGCATTTT
TRBJ2-5 | TRBD2 | 17 | TRBV11-2 | once | CASSPSGLAGPQETQYF | TGTGCCAGCAGCCCTTCCGGACTAGCGGGGCCCCAAGAGACCCAGTACTTC
TRBJ2-5 | TRBD2 | 16 | TRBV11-2 | many | CASSYSPGLGQETQYF | TGTGCCAGCAGTTATTCTCCGGGACTAGGACAAGAGACCCAGTACTTC
TRBJ2-5 | TRBD2 | 16 | TRBV24-1 | many | CATSDSGLASGETQYF | TGTGCCACCAGTGATTCCGGACTAGCCTCTGGGGAGACCCAGTACTTC
TRBJ1-1 | - | 16 | TRBV5-1 | many | CASSLVAGRGDTEAFF | TGCGCCAGCAGCTTGGTAGCAGGCCGAGGGGACACTGAAGCTTTCTTT
TRBJ2-2 | TRBD1 | 14 | TRBV7-3 | many | CASSLQGATGELFF | TGTGCCAGCAGCTTACAGGGGGCTACCGGGGAGCTGTTTTTT
TRBJ2-4 | - | 12 | TRBV15 | - | CATSLGKNIQYF | TGTGCCACCAGTCTGGGCAAAAACATTCAGTACTTC
TRBJ2-6 | TRBD1 | 16 | TRBV29-1 | - | CSVATGGYSGANVLTF | TGCAGCGTTGCCACAGGGGGCTATTCTGGGGCCAACGTCCTGACTTTC
TRBJ1-5 | TRBD1 | 13 | TRBV20-1 | many | CSAGTESNQPQHF | TGCAGTGCTGGGACAGAAAGCAATCAGCCCCAGCATTTT
TRBJ1-1 | - | 13 | TRBV25-1 | - | CASSEARGREAFF | TGTGCCAGCAGTGAAGCGCGGGGCAGGGAGGCTTTCTTT
TRBJ2-7 | - | 13 | TRBV12-3/TRBV12-4 | many | CASSLSSKSEQYF | TGTGCCAGCAGTTTAAGCTCGAAATCCGAGCAGTACTTC
TRBJ1-6 | - | 15 | TRBV3-1 | many | CASSPTGPAFSPLHF | TGTGCCAGCAGCCCTACAGGTCCCGCATTTTCACCCCTCCACTTT
TRBJ2-7 | - | 14 | TRBV20-1 | few | CSASRLKRGLEQYF | TGCAGTGCTAGTAGACTAAAAAGGGGCCTCGAGCAGTACTTC
TRBJ2-3 | - | 17 | TRBV6-1 | - | CASSESRGLPVTDTQYF | TGTGCCAGCAGTGAGTCACGAGGACTTCCAGTCACAGATACGCAGTATTTT
TRBJ2-2 | - | 14 | TRBV6-5 | - | CASSSSSNTGELFF | TGTGCCAGCAGTTCGAGCAGTAACACCGGGGAGCTGTTTTTT
TRBJ2-7 | TRBD1 | 17 | TRBV6-1 | - | CASTNRGAGTGRYEQYF | TGTGCCAGCACGAACAGGGGCGCCGGGACAGGCCGTTACGAGCAGTACTTC
TRBJ2-7 | TRBD1 | 14 | TRBV18 | - | CASRQGFSSYEQYF | TGTGCCAGCAGACAGGGGTTTTCCTCCTACGAGCAGTACTTC
TRBJ1-3 | TRBD1 | 16 | TRBV30 | few | CAWKTGQAFSGNTIYF | TGTGCCTGGAAAACAGGACAGGCCTTCTCTGGAAACACCATATATTTT
TRBJ2-7 | TRBD2 | 15 | TRBV20-1 | few | CSARDRGGPSYEQYF | TGCAGTGCTAGAGATCGCGGGGGTCCCTCCTACGAGCAGTACTTC
TRBJ1-1 | - | 13 | TRBV5-6 | once | CASSSRPGTKAFF | TGTGCCAGCAGCTCCCGTCCGGGAACGAAAGCTTTCTTT
TRBJ2-5 | - | 15 | TRBV24-1 | many | CATSDAGRIQETQYF | TGTGCCACCAGTGATGCCGGACGGATCCAAGAGACCCAGTACTTC